This entry features one T cell receptor (beta chain) sequence. This receptor's antigen is unknown. No quality values exist for individual bases; no much larger clone is one base distant. The immunoSEQ assay was used for TRB CDR3 sequencing and data processing of tumor genomic DNA. TCRdb's version of the immuneACCESS table is confined to in-frame rearrangements and falls short of the full clone set. An unresolved V gene accounts for under half of the shortfall where checked; the remainder is of unknown origin. Present in this sample are roughly 14,000 clones, approximately 80% of which were seen just once. Roughly 18% of the sample goes to the ten largest clones. The CDR3 runs 13 amino acids, cysteine and phenylalanine included. Of all the DNA, just the CDR3 is kept, 39 bases in frame from base 1. CDR1 is given as MNHNS and CDR2 as SASEGT, both from the germline V gene. Trimming takes 2 bases from V and 5 bases from J, and the germline ends sit 7 bases apart.

Biopsy-confirmed MCPyV-positive Merkel cell carcinoma was present in the study subjects, and positive serum antibodies to T-antigen were found in every subject. Genomic DNA was extracted from five to seven adjacent 10-micron frozen tumor sections without any cell sorting or culture. Roughly 5 x 5 x 5 mm of tumor biopsy tissue was frozen in optimal cutting temperature compound. The presence of abundant Merkel cell carcinoma and infiltrating cells in the frozen biopsy was confirmed on hematoxylin and eosin scout sections. This entry comes from a study of T cell repertoires in Merkel cell carcinoma (dated by TCRdb to about 2019). Notes on the research overall: Patients who had received intralesional immunotherapy or systemic immune checkpoint blockade prior to the biopsy were excluded. MCPyV-specific clonotypes were initially defined through tetramer sorting, cloning and paired TCR sequencing of expanded tumor-infiltrating lymphocytes. To be included, a subject needed both a diagnosis of MCPyV-positive Merkel cell carcinoma and tumor-infiltrating lymphocytes that had been successfully expanded in vitro.

The full study reports these points: Normal tissue biopsies were not studied.

The sample was tumor tissue. The chain is encoded by TRBV6-1 joined to TRBJ2-1, and TRBD1 may be the D gene, going by 6 matching bases. The TCR originated in an adult with Merkel cell carcinoma. In nucleotide form, the sequence is TGTGCCAGCAGTGAACGGACAGACAATGAGCAGTTCTTC. Protein translation: CASSERTDNEQFF.